The 22 T cell receptor beta chains given below trace back to one sample, sequenced in a study of OX40 agonist ivuxolimab in advanced cancers. Generated by immunoSEQ multiplex PCR, the TCRdb table keeps only in-frame clones and is missing some. The sample shows 100,000 or so clones, less than 90% of them seen only once. The specimen comprised CD4+ or CD8+ T cells sorted from blood, sampled in a trial of the OX40 agonist ivuxolimab. The origin of the receptors is an adult with an advanced solid tumor such as melanoma, head and neck, liver or kidney cancer.

The chain has TRBV11-2 and TRBJ2-1, with D uncertain. Germline-derived CDR1 and CDR2 are SGHAT and FQNNGV. The V and J ends lost 5 bases and 10 bases respectively, with 21 bases between them. The CDR3 totals 15 residues. The CDR3 region has the DNA TGTGCCAGCAGCCCCCCCCGCGACCTTAGTTGGGAGCAGTTCTTC. Protein sequence: CASSPPRDLSWEQFF.

This rearrangement joins TRBV7-9 to TRBJ1-4; the match to TRBD1 covers 8 bases. J lost 8 bases, V lost 5 bases, and 7 bases had no gene match. CDR1 is SEHNR and CDR2 is FQNEAQ in the germline V gene (reference sequence). This CDR3 is built from 14 residues. The CDR3 DNA follows: TGTGCCAGCAGCACTACAGGGGGAGGAGAAAAACTGTTTTTT. This codes for CASSTTGGGEKLFF.

The J gene is TRBJ1-1, the V gene TRBV7-8; no clear D gene. V was clipped by 5 bases and J by 4 bases, with 14 bases between them. The germline CDR1 and CDR2 sequences are SGHVS and FQNEAQ. The CDR3 spans 14 residues. The CDR3 region has the DNA TGTGCCAGCAGCGAAAGACGGGTAACCACTGAAGCTTTCTTT. Its translation is CASSERRVTTEAFF.

This sequence joins TRBV5-1 and TRBJ1-1, with 8 bases matching TRBD1. CDR3 length: 13 amino acids. The V and J ends lost 4 bases and 4 bases, in that order; junction bases with no gene match: 3. The germline CDR1 and CDR2 sequences are SGHRS and YFSETQ. The CDR3 loop is CASSEDRATEAFF. The CDR3 DNA reads TGCGCCAGCAGCGAGGACAGGGCCACTGAAGCTTTCTTT. The variable domain in full, with the rest retrieved from reference TRBV5-1 and TRBJ1-1, is KAGVTQTPRYLIKTRGQQVTLSCSPISGHRSVSWYQQTPGQGLQFLFEYFSETQRNKGNFPGRFSGRQFSNSRSEMNVSTLELGDSALYLCASSEDRATEAFFGQGTRLTVV.

The chain combines TRBV5-1 with TRBJ2-3; TRBD1 is a possible D gene (7 bases). Trimming took off 4 bases at V and 5 bases at J, with 14 bases between the two ends. This CDR3 has 14 residues. Germline CDR1 and CDR2: SGHRS and YFSETQ. CDR3 sequence: CASSRGGGGDTQYF. The CDR3 DNA reads as TGCGCCAGCAGCCGTGGAGGGGGCGGAGATACGCAGTATTTT.

V gene TRBV11-2 combines with J gene TRBJ2-7; possibly TRBD2 for D (5 bases). Germline assignment: CDR1 SGHAT and CDR2 FQNNGV. V was cut by 2 bases and J by 7 bases, with 15 bases left in between. The CDR3 runs 14 residues. Written as DNA, the CDR3 is TGTGCCAGCAGCTTATTTCGGACCCCGGGGGAGCAGTACGTC. Translated: CASSLFRTPGEQYV.

This clone has more than one count but fewer than ten. This rearrangement joins TRBV19 to TRBJ1-3; no reliable D call. Germline V gene lookup returns CDR1 LNHDA and CDR2 SQIVND (reference sequence). The CDR3 totals 13 residues. Trimming removed 7 bases from V and 1 base from J, with 8 bases in between. The CDR3 here is CASTRGSGNTIYF. The CDR3 DNA reads TGTGCCAGTACCCGCGGTTCTGGAAACACCATATATTTT.

The chain uses TRBV6-1 and TRBJ1-2; D call uncertain. Germline CDR1 MNHNS, CDR2 SASEGT. This CDR3 is 13 amino acids long. The V end was cut by 1 base, the J end by 0 bases, with 3 bases between. The CDR3 DNA reads TGTGCCAGCAGTGAAGAGGCTAACTATGGCTACACCTTC. Amino acid sequence: CASSEEANYGYTF.

A single count supports this clone. V usage is TRBV9 and J usage is TRBJ2-1, with a weak D call TRBD1 (5 bases). Germline CDR1 is SGDLS and CDR2 is YYNGEE. Deletions cut 2 bases from V and 0 bases from J, with 9 bases between. This CDR3 comprises 15 residues. CDR3: CASSVTGFSYNEQFF. As DNA, the CDR3 is TGTGCCAGCAGCGTCACAGGTTTCTCCTACAATGAGCAGTTCTTC.

The J gene is TRBJ2-3, the V gene TRBV10-3; 9 bases align to TRBD2. Germline CDR1 reads ENHRY; CDR2 reads SYGVKD. This CDR3 is built from 17 residues. The V gene end was trimmed by 3 bases and the J gene end by 0 bases; junction bases not matched to a gene: 7. The chain's CDR3 is CAISDLTSGTSTDTQYF. The DNA for the CDR3 is TGTGCCATCAGTGACCTGACTAGCGGCACTAGCACAGATACGCAGTATTTT.

This clone was picked up one time. For the CDR3, the DNA is TGCGCCAGCAGCCGGGGACTAGCGGGAGTTGGTGAGCAGTTCTTC. Encoded protein: CASSRGLAGVGEQFF. The J gene is TRBJ2-1, the V gene TRBV4-1, with 14 bases identical to TRBD2. CDR1 MGHRA and CDR2 YSYEKL come from the germline V gene. V lost 4 bases to trimming and J lost 9 bases; unmatched junction nucleotides: 5. This CDR3 is 15 amino acids long.

The rearrangement joins TRBV25-1 to TRBJ2-1; 10 nucleotides agree with TRBD1. The CDR3 is 14 amino acids. Trimming at V came to 5 bases and at J to 5 bases, leaving 3 bases not matched to a gene. CDR1 MGHDK and CDR2 SYGVNS come from the germline V gene. The CDR3 bases are TGTGCCAGCAGTTGGACAGGGGGGGACAATGAGCAGTTCTTC. Translating it yields CASSWTGGDNEQFF.

The chain has TRBV19 and TRBJ1-2; TRBD1 might be the D (6 bases). The CDR3 sequence is 13 residues long. V shed 4 bases and J shed 6 bases, with 12 bases lying between them. Per germline, CDR1 LNHDA and CDR2 SQIVND (reference sequence). CDR3 DNA: TGTGCCAGTAGTAGGGACACCTACGATGGCTACACCTTC. It codes for CASSRDTYDGYTF.

The CDR3 reads CASTPRAANTGELFF. In nucleotides, the CDR3 is TGTGCCAGCACCCCCCGAGCCGCGAACACCGGGGAGCTGTTTTTT. The chain joins TRBV6-1 to TRBJ2-2; the D is unclear. CDR3 size: 15 residues. Germline V gene lookup returns CDR1 MNHNS and CDR2 SASEGT. V lost 7 bases, J lost 0 bases, and 12 bases lay in between.

The J gene is TRBJ2-5, the V gene TRBV9; D perhaps matches TRBD2 (7 bases). V was shortened by 0 bases and J by 10 bases, with 13 bases between the two germline ends. The CDR3 runs 13 residues. Germline lookup yields CDR1 SGDLS and CDR2 YYNGEE. CDR3 loop: CASSVEGRGDQYF. CDR3 nucleotides: TGTGCCAGCAGCGTAGAAGGGAGGGGGGACCAGTACTTC.

The chain joins TRBV29-1 to TRBJ1-4; weak D call: TRBD1 (5 bases). V lost 4 bases and J 8 bases, leaving 14 bases between the germline ends. CDR3 length: 13 residues. In germline, CDR1 is SQVTM, CDR2 ANQGSEA. The CDR3 DNA sequence: TGCAGCGTTGTAGGACACAAAGGGGAAAAACTGTTTTTT. This encodes CSVVGHKGEKLFF.

The CDR3 is CASSLGGGTTNEKLFF. CDR3 in DNA: TGCGCCAGCAGCTTGGGAGGGGGAACAACTAATGAAAAACTGTTTTTT. The chain employs TRBV5-1 and TRBJ1-4; D is perhaps TRBD1 (6 bases). The CDR3 consists of 16 residues. The germline CDR1 and CDR2 sequences are SGHRS and YFSETQ. The V end lost 0 bases, the J end lost 0 bases, and 9 bases lay between the germline ends.

In this sample, this clone turned up once. The chain links TRBV5-1 to TRBJ2-5, with 8 nucleotides matching TRBD1. The CDR3 is made up of 14 amino acids. The V gene end was trimmed by 5 bases and the J gene end by 4 bases; junction bases not matched to a gene: 7. Germline lookup yields CDR1 SGHRS and CDR2 YFSETQ. Here the CDR3 DNA reads TGCGCCAGCAGTCTTACCGGACAGGGAGAGACCCAGTACTTC. Translated: CASSLTGQGETQYF.

The CDR3 sequence: CASSLAIGRQGGTGELFF. The CDR3 region has the DNA TGTGCCAGCAGCTTAGCTATCGGGAGACAGGGAGGCACCGGGGAGCTGTTTTTT. The rearrangement links TRBV7-8 to TRBJ2-2; D is possibly TRBD1 (7 bases). CDR1 is SGHVS and CDR2 is FQNEAQ in the germline V gene. CDR3 length: 18 residues. V gave up 0 bases and J gave up 4 bases, with 18 bases separating them.

Only a few counts were recorded for this clone. The chain joins TRBV19 to TRBJ1-5; possibly TRBD1 for D (6 bases). Germline CDR1 and CDR2: LNHDA and SQIVND (reference sequence). Trimming shortened V by 4 bases and J by 2 bases, and 15 bases separated the two germline ends. The CDR3 totals 16 residues. Here the CDR3 reads CASSTRTVSGNQPQHF. The CDR3 DNA follows: TGTGCCAGTAGTACCCGGACAGTTAGCGGCAATCAGCCCCAGCATTTT.

CDR3 sequence reads: CASSLNDERTDTQYF. DNA for the CDR3: TGTGCCAGCAGTTTAAACGACGAGCGCACAGATACGCAGTATTTT. The genes are TRBV27 and TRBJ2-3, with unresolved D. The germline V gene encodes CDR1 MNHEY and CDR2 SMNVEV (reference sequence). Trimming took 2 bases from V and 1 from J, leaving 10 bases between them. The CDR3 length is 15 residues.

The V gene is TRBV6-5, the J gene TRBJ1-2; TRBD1 matches at 7 bases. V was clipped by 5 bases and J by 7 bases; unmatched bases: 1. Germline V lookup: CDR1 MNHEY, CDR2 SVGAGI. The CDR3 has 11 residues. Here the CDR3 reads CASSQGGGYTF. The CDR3 DNA reads as TGTGCCAGCAGTCAGGGGGGTGGCTACACCTTC.